What follows are 9 T cell receptor beta chains derived from one specimen sequenced in a study of OX40 agonist ivuxolimab in advanced cancers. Profiling relied on immunoSEQ multiplex PCR, and the TCRdb table lists in-frame clones only, not all of them. The sample lists fewer than 40,000 clones; 80% to 90% were seen once. Sequencing was performed on CD4+ or CD8+ T cells sorted from blood, taken in a trial of the OX40 agonist ivuxolimab. The receptors were gathered from an adult with an advanced solid tumor such as melanoma, head and neck, liver or kidney cancer.

The chain combines TRBV27 with TRBJ1-5; D remains ambiguous. The CDR3 is 13 amino acids. The germline V gene encodes CDR1 MNHEY and CDR2 SMNVEV (reference sequence). The V end lost 11 bases, the J end lost 0 bases, and 11 bases lay between the germline ends. CDR3 amino acids: CAHGPYSNQPQHF. The DNA for the CDR3 is TGTGCCCATGGGCCCTATAGCAATCAGCCCCAGCATTTT.

The chain couples TRBV9 to TRBJ1-1; the D is unclear. The CDR3 is made up of 12 amino acids. Germline assignment: CDR1 SGDLS and CDR2 YYNGEE. In nucleotides, the CDR3 is TGTGCTTCGGGTAGGGAAAACACTGAAGCTTTCTTT. Its translation: CASGRENTEAFF.

The chain links TRBV14 to TRBJ2-1; weak D call: TRBD2 (6 bases). CDR1 and CDR2 from the germline V gene are SGHDN and FVKESK. V lost 3 bases and J 12 bases, leaving 15 bases between the germline ends. This CDR3 comprises 13 residues. CDR3 DNA: TGTGCCAGCAGCCAGTCTCCCGGGGGAAGGCAGTTCTTC. Protein sequence: CASSQSPGGRQFF.

This chain joins TRBV9 and TRBJ2-7, with TRBD2 identical over 14 bases. Germline lookup yields CDR1 SGDLS and CDR2 YYNGEE. This CDR3 is 16 amino acids long. With 3 bases clipped from V and 5 bases from J, the junction kept 7 bases outside the gene matches. The CDR3 coding sequence is TGTGCCAGCAGCGCTTTCGGGACTAGCGGGAGCCACGAGCAGTACTTC. Translated: CASSAFGTSGSHEQYF.

The chain is built from TRBV27 and TRBJ2-2, with 9 nucleotides matching TRBD1. J lost 6 bases, V lost 4 bases, and 12 bases had no gene match. The length of the CDR3 is 17 residues. The germline V gene has CDR1 MNHEY and CDR2 SMNVEV (reference sequence). The CDR3 loop reads CASSSTSGTGMAGELFF. The CDR3 DNA follows: TGTGCCAGCAGTTCCACCTCCGGGACAGGGATGGCCGGGGAGCTGTTTTTT.

The rearrangement uses TRBV9 and TRBJ1-6, with 8 positions matching TRBD1. V was pared by 3 bases and J by 0 bases, with 5 bases of the junction left unmatched. Germline loops: CDR1 SGDLS, CDR2 YYNGEE. The CDR3 is 17 amino acids. This CDR3 reads CASSGHTGGSYNSPLHF. CDR3 DNA sequence: TGTGCCAGCAGCGGACATACAGGGGGCTCCTATAATTCACCCCTCCACTTT.

The V call is TRBV30, the J call TRBJ2-4; D gene unclear. This CDR3 is 14 amino acids long. V was shortened by 4 bases and J by 0 bases, with 10 bases between the two germline ends. Germline assignment: CDR1 GTSNPN and CDR2 SVGIG (reference sequence). CDR3 sequence (DNA): TGTGCCTGGAATTCACCCCTAGCCAAAAACATTCAGTACTTC. Its translation: CAWNSPLAKNIQYF.

V gene TRBV19 combines with J gene TRBJ2-7, with TRBD2 identical over 13 bases. V gave up 5 bases and J gave up 0 bases; unmatched junction bases: 10. The CDR3 sequence is 18 residues long. Per the germline V gene, CDR1 is LNHDA and CDR2 is SQIVND (reference sequence). The CDR3 reads CASSASLGTSGVSYEQYF. CDR3 sequence (DNA): TGTGCCAGTAGTGCCTCGCTCGGGACTAGCGGGGTCTCCTACGAGCAGTACTTC.

This sequence joins TRBV9 and TRBJ2-3, with D perhaps assigned TRBD1 or TRBD2 (5 bases each). Germline CDR1 is SGDLS and CDR2 is YYNGEE. The CDR3 totals 17 residues. Deletions cut 1 base from V and 6 bases from J, with 21 bases between. CDR3 sequence (DNA): TGTGCCAGCAGCGTACAGTTTTTGGGGACCCTAGGGGATACGCAGTATTTT. This translates into CASSVQFLGTLGDTQYF.